This T cell receptor (beta chain) was found in a study of T-cell memory formation after mild COVID-19. Germline CDR1 SGHTA, CDR2 FQGNSA. This CDR3 region has 14 residues. Trimming cost V 6 bases and J 4 bases; bases outside gene matches: 5. Study findings and constraints: Clones from the second wave (peaking day 37) had unconfirmed SARS-CoV-2 specificity. In pre-infection memory, a portion of responding clones appeared, which suggested that cross-reactive memory joined.

TCRdb reprocessed the 5' RACE reads with MiXCR, giving one entry per CDR3 protein. Among 110,000 or so distinct CDR3 sequences, 20% to 25% were seen once, and the ten largest hold under 50%. This clonotype has more than one count but fewer than ten. What it recognizes is unknown. The chain carries TRBV7-2 and TRBJ2-3; the match to TRBD2 covers 9 bases. This receptor was identified in a man aged 18 to 30 who had mild COVID-19 (a few samples of this study predate the infection). Cell type and time point are not known. Sequenced input: PBMCs or a T cell subset sorted from them (not recorded which). CDR3 loop: CASRAGGDADTQYF. The CDR3 DNA reads as TGTGCCAGCAGAGCGGGGGGCGACGCAGATACGCAGTATTTT.